The 11 T cell receptor beta chains given below trace back to one sample, sequenced in a study of cytomegalovirus exposure and HLA in healthy donors. PCR employed 60 Vbeta and 13 Jbeta primers. Clones were read by immunoSEQ multiplex PCR, and TCRdb kept only the in-frame ones, dropping some. The sample lists around 150,000 clones; roughly 81% were seen once. The source material was PBMCs. The receptors shown here come from a young man in good health and CMV-seropositive.

The V and J genes are TRBV2 and TRBJ2-3, with 11 positions matching TRBD2. The germline V gene encodes CDR1 SNHLY and CDR2 FYNNEI. V lost 2 bases and J lost 5; bases outside the gene matches: 6. The CDR3 has 16 residues. CDR3 coding DNA: TGTGCCAGCAGTGAATCTAGCGGGGGGCCTCGAGATACGCAGTATTTT. Residues: CASSESSGGPRDTQYF.

The V gene is TRBV2, the J gene TRBJ2-3; possibly TRBD2 for D (5 bases). Germline lookup yields CDR1 SNHLY and CDR2 FYNNEI. This CDR3 comprises 14 residues. Trimming removed 3 bases at V and 0 bases at J, with 7 bases between. CDR3 DNA sequence: TGTGCCAGCAGTGAGTCGGGGAGCACAGATACGCAGTATTTT. It translates to CASSESGSTDTQYF.

The chain joins TRBV19 to TRBJ1-2, with D uncertain. Looked up from germline, CDR1 is LNHDA and CDR2 is SQIVND (reference sequence). V lost 2 bases and J lost 8, with 9 bases in between. The CDR3 loop spans 12 amino acids. The DNA for the CDR3 is TGTGCCAGTAGTATAAGGAGTGGAGGCTACACCTTC. It translates to CASSIRSGGYTF.

Concerning this clone itself: Its ends do not fully match the called genes, so a read error is possible. The chain recombines TRBV29-1 with TRBJ2-6; TRBD2 is a possible D gene (6 bases). Germline V lookup: CDR1 SQVTM, CDR2 ANQGSEA. The CDR3 runs to 14 residues. CDR3 nucleotides: TGCAGCGTTGAGGCGGGACCTGGGGCCAACGGCCTGACTTTC. Its translation: CSVEAGPGANGLTF.

This chain's CDR3 is CASSREGSIDGYTF. Here the CDR3 DNA reads TGCGCCAGTTCAAGGGAGGGATCCATCGATGGCTACACCTTC. The chain carries TRBV5-1 and TRBJ1-2; D call uncertain. This CDR3 comprises 14 residues. Looked up from germline, CDR1 is SGHRS and CDR2 is YFSETQ. Trimming left V 8 bases short and J 6 bases short, with 20 bases between.

This sequence joins TRBV2 and TRBJ1-5; D may be TRBD1 (6 bases). V gave up 8 bases and J gave up 3 bases, with 11 bases separating them. Germline values: CDR1 SNHLY, CDR2 FYNNEI. CDR3 length equals 13 residues. This CDR3 is CASHRDINQPQHF. CDR3 nucleotide sequence: TGTGCCAGCCACCGGGACATCAATCAGCCCCAGCATTTT.

The chain joins TRBV6-4 to TRBJ1-1; D uncertain. The CDR3 runs to 13 residues. Trimming shortened V by 8 bases and J by 4 bases, and 14 bases separated the two germline ends. From germline, CDR1 is MRHNA and CDR2 SNTAGT. CDR3 coding DNA: TGTGCCAGCGCCCCGGAGGTTGGCACTGAAGCTTTCTTT. Residues: CASAPEVGTEAFF.

The chain links TRBV6-6 to TRBJ1-2; D gene ambiguous. V lost 2 bases and J 3 bases, leaving 13 bases between the germline ends. The germline gives CDR1 MNHNY, CDR2 SVGAGI (reference sequence). CDR3 length: 15 amino acids. CDR3 nucleotides: TGTGCCAGCAGTTACGCGGCAGACCAATACTATGGCTACACCTTC. It codes for CASSYAADQYYGYTF.

The V and J genes are TRBV6-6 and TRBJ1-2, with unresolved D. The CDR3 has 14 residues. CDR1 MNHNY and CDR2 SVGAGI come from the germline V gene (reference sequence). Trimming shortened V by 0 bases and J by 2 bases, and 7 bases separated the two germline ends. The chain's CDR3 is CASSYSRENYGYTF. The CDR3, as DNA: TGTGCCAGCAGTTACTCGCGAGAAAACTATGGCTACACCTTC.

The chain has TRBV7-9 and TRBJ1-4, with a possible D match to TRBD1 (5 bases). The CDR3 spans 16 residues. Trimming removed 5 bases from V and 6 bases from J, with 19 bases in between. Per germline, CDR1 SEHNR and CDR2 FQNEAQ (reference sequence). CDR3 amino acids: CASSPSGGALDEKLFF. The CDR3 DNA follows: TGTGCCAGCAGCCCCAGTGGAGGGGCGCTTGATGAAAAACTGTTTTTT.

This chain links TRBV7-9 with TRBJ2-5; 9 nucleotides match TRBD1. The V gene end was trimmed by 7 bases and the J gene end by 2 bases; junction bases not matched to a gene: 8. The CDR3 loop spans 15 amino acids. Germline CDR1 and CDR2: SEHNR and FQNEAQ (reference sequence). CDR3 loop: CASNGGQGPQETQYF. The CDR3 nucleotides are TGTGCCAGCAACGGAGGACAGGGGCCTCAAGAGACCCAGTACTTC.